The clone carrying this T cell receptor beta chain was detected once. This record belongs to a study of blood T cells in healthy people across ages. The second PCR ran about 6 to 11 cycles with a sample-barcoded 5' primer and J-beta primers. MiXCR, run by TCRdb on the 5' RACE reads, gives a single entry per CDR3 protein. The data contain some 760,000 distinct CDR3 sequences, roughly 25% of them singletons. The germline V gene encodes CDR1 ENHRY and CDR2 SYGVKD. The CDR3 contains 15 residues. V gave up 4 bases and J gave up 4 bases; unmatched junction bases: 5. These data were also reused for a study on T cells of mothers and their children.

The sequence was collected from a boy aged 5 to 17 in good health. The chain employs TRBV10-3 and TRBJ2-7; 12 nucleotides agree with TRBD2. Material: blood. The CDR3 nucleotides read TGTGCCATCAGTGCGCCTAGCGGGGGGGTGTACGAGCAGTACTTC. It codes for CAISAPSGGVYEQYF.